This note documents a single T cell receptor (beta chain) sequence. This record belongs to a study of blood T cells in healthy people across ages. Germline CDR1 MNHEY, CDR2 SVGAGI. There are 13 residues in the CDR3. The V end lost 0 bases, the J end lost 9 bases, and 10 bases lay between the germline ends. Combining a sample-barcoded 5' primer with a J-beta primer mix, a second PCR ran for roughly 6 to 12 cycles. TCRdb reprocessed the 5' RACE reads via MiXCR and lists one record per CDR3 protein. The sample yields about 1 million distinct CDR3 sequences, around 43% seen once. The receptor's source is a woman aged 55 to 70 in good health. The V call is TRBV6-5, the J call TRBJ2-3; D possibly corresponds to TRBD1 (5 bases). The sequencing input was blood. The CDR3 DNA follows: TGTGCCAGCAGTTACTCGACAGAGAGAACGCAGTATTTT. It specifies CASSYSTERTQYF.